This TCR beta chain derives from a study of blood T cells in healthy people across ages. The second PCR ran about 6 to 12 cycles with a sample-barcoded 5' primer and J-beta primers. A template-switch adaptor containing 12 random nucleotides labeled each cDNA molecule. Samples each returned at least 3 million CDR3-containing paired-end reads. TCRdb re-derived calls from the 5' RACE reads in MiXCR, one entry per CDR3 protein. The sample has some 1.5 million distinct CDR3 sequences; about 30% are singletons. This CDR3 region has 16 residues. V shed 3 bases, J shed 4 bases, and the junction held 9 bases outside the gene matches. From germline, CDR1 is SEHNR and CDR2 FQNEAQ (reference sequence).

This chain connects TRBV7-9 to TRBJ1-2, with 9 positions matching TRBD1. This clonotype was obtained from a woman in her 30s in good health. Sequenced sample: blood. CDR3 residues: CASSFEGGQGRYGYTF. CDR3 sequence (DNA): TGTGCCAGCAGCTTCGAAGGGGGACAGGGACGCTATGGCTACACCTTC.